This T cell receptor (beta chain) was captured by sequencing in a study of T cells in tuberculosis. Study-level points and caveats: GMM-specific TCRs were nearer to active tuberculosis alpha repertoires, suggesting expansion.

The data were produced by immunoSEQ multiplex PCR, yet TCRdb's version contains in-frame clones alone and is incomplete. The table has around 39,000 clones, over 85% seen once. The germline V gene has CDR1 KGHSH and CDR2 LQKENI. This CDR3 is 14 amino acids long. V was trimmed by 3 bases and J by 4 bases, leaving 10 bases between them. A note on this clone: Its antigen is not known.

This sequence joins TRBV18 and TRBJ1-3, with a possible D match to TRBD1 (5 bases). Sequences were obtained from PBMCs. The TCR originated in a donor aged 10 to 29 with latent tuberculosis or without tuberculosis infection. For the CDR3, the DNA is TGTGCCAGCTCACCGGGGCTGGGCGGAAACACCATATATTTT. This sequence encodes CASSPGLGGNTIYF.